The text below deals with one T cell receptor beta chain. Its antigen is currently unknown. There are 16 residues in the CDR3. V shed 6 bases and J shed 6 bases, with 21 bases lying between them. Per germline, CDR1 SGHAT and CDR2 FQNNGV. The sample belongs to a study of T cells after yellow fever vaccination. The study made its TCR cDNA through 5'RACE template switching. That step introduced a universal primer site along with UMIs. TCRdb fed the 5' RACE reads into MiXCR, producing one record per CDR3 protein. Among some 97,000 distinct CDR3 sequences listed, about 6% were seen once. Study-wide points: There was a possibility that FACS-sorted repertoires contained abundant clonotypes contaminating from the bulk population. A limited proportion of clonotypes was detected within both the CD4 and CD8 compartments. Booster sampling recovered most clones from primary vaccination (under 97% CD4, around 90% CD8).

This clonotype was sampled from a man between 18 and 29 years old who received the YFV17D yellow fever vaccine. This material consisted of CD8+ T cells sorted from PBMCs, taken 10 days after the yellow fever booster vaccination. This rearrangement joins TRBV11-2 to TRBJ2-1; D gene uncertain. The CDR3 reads CASRPSNPKPGNEQFF. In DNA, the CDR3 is TGTGCCAGCAGACCATCTAACCCAAAACCGGGCAATGAGCAGTTCTTC.